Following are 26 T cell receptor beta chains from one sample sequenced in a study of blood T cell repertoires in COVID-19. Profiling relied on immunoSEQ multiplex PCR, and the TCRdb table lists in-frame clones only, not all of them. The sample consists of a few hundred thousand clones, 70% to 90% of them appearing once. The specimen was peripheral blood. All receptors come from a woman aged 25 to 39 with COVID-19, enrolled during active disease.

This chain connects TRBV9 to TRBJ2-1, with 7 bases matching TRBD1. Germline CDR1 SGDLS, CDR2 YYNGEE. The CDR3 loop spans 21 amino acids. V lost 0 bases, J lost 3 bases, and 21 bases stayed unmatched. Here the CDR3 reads CASSVADDRVTSTEIYNEQFF. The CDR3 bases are TGTGCCAGCAGCGTAGCCGATGACAGGGTTACTTCTACCGAAATCTACAATGAGCAGTTCTTC. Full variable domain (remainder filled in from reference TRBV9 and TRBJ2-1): DSGVTQTPKHLITATGQRVTLRCSPRSGDLSVYWYQQSLDQGLQFLIQYYNGEERAKGNILERFSAQQFPDLHSELNLSSLELGDSALYFCASSVADDRVTSTEIYNEQFFGPGTRLTVL.

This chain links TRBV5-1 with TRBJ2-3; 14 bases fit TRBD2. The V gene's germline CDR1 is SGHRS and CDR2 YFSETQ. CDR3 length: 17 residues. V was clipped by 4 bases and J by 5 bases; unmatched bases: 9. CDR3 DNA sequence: TGCGCCAGCAGCACCCTGACTAGCGGGAGGGCCGGAGATACGCAGTATTTT. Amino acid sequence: CASSTLTSGRAGDTQYF.

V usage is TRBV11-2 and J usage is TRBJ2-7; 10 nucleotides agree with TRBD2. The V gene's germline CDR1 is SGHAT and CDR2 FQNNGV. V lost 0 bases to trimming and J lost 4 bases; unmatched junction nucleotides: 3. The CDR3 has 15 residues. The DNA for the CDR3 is TGTGCCAGCAGCTTAGAAGCGGGAGGGCCTTACGAGCAGTACTTC. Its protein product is CASSLEAGGPYEQYF. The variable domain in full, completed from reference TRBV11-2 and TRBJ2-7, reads EAGVAQSPRYKIIEKRQSVAFWCNPISGHATLYWYQQILGQGPKLLIQFQNNGVVDDSQLPKDRFSAERLKGVDSTLKIQPAKLEDSAVYLCASSLEAGGPYEQYFGPGTRLTVT.

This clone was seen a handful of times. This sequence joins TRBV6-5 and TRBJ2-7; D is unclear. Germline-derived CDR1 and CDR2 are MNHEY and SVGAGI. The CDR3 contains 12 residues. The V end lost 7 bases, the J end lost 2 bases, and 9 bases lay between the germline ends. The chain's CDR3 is CASITLPYEQYF. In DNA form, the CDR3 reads TGTGCCAGCATAACTCTACCCTACGAGCAGTACTTC.

CDR3 bases: TGTGCCACCCTGGCCCTTGACACAGATACGCAGTATTTT. Amino acids: CATLALDTDTQYF. The chain joins TRBV15 to TRBJ2-3; no clear D. CDR1 LNHNV and CDR2 YYDKDF come from the germline V gene (reference sequence). The CDR3 totals 13 residues. V lost 8 bases and J lost 2, with 11 bases in between.

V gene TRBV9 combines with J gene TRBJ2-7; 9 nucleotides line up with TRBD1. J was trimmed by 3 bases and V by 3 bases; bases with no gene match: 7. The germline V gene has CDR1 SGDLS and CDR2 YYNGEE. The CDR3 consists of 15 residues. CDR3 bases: TGTGCCAGCAGCGCCCCGGGACAGGGAATCTACGAGCAGTACTTC. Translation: CASSAPGQGIYEQYF.

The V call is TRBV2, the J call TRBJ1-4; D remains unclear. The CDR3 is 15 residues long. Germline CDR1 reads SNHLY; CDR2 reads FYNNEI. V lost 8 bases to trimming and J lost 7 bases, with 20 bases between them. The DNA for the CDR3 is TGTGCCAGCCTGCGGGAGGTGATGTTTGGTGAAAAACTGTTTTTT. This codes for CASLREVMFGEKLFF. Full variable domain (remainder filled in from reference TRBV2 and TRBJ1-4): EPEVTQTPSHQVTQMGQEVILRCVPISNHLYFYWYRQILGQKVEFLVSFYNNEISEKSEIFDDQFSVERPDGSNFTLKIRSTKLEDSAMYFCASLREVMFGEKLFFGSGTQLSVL.

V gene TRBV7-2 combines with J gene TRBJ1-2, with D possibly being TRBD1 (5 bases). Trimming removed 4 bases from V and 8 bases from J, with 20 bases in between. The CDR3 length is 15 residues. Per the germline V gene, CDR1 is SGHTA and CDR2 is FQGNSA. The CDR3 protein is CASSSQGTSNAGYTF. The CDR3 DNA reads TGTGCCAGCAGCTCTCAGGGCACCAGTAATGCAGGCTACACCTTC.

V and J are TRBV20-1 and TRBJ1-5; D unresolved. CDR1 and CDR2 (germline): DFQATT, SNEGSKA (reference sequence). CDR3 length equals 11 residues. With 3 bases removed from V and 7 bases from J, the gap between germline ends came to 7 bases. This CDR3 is CSASIKQPQHF. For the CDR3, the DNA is TGCAGTGCTAGTATCAAACAGCCCCAGCATTTT.

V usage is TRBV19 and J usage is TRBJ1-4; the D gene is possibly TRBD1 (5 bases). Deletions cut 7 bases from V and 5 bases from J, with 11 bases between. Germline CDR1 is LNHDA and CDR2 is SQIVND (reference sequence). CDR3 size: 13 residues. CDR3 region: CASKAGRNEKLFF. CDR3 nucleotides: TGTGCCAGTAAGGCAGGGAGGAATGAAAAACTGTTTTTT. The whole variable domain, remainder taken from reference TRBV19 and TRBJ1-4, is DGGITQSPKYLFRKEGQNVTLSCEQNLNHDAMYWYRQDPGQGLRLIYYSQIVNDFQKGDIAEGYSVSREKKESFPLTVTSAQKNPTAFYLCASKAGRNEKLFFGSGTQLSVL.

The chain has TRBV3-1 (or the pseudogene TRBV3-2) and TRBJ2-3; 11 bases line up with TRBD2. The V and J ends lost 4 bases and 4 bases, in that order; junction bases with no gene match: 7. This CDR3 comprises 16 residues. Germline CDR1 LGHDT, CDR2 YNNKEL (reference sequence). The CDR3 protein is CASSPQLAGVSDTQYF. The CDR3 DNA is TGTGCCAGCAGCCCCCAACTAGCGGGAGTCTCAGATACGCAGTATTTT.

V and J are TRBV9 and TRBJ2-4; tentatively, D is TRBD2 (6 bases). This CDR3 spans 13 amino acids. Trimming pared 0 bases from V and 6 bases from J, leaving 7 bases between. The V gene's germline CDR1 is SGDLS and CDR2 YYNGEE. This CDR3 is CASSVGRGNIQYF. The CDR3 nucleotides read TGTGCCAGCAGCGTAGGGAGGGGAAACATTCAGTACTTC.

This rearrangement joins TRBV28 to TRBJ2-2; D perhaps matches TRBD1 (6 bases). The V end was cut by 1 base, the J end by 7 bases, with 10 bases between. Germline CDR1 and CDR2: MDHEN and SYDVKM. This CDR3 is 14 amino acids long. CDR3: CASSLLDSYGELFF. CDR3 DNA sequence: TGTGCCAGCAGTTTATTGGACAGCTACGGGGAGCTGTTTTTT.

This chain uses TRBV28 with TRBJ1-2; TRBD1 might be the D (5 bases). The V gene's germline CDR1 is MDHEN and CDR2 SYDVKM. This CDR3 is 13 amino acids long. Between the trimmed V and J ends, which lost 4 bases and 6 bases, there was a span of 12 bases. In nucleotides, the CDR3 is TGTGCCAGCAGTTCCCCGGGGGGGGATGGCTACACCTTC. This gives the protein CASSSPGGDGYTF.

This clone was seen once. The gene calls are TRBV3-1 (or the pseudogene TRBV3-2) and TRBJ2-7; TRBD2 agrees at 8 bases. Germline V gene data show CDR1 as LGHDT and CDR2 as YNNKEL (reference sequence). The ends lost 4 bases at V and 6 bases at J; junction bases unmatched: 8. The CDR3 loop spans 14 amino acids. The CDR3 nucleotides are TGTGCCAGCAGCCCCGGGACTAGTTTGTTCGAGCAGTACTTC. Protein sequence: CASSPGTSLFEQYF.

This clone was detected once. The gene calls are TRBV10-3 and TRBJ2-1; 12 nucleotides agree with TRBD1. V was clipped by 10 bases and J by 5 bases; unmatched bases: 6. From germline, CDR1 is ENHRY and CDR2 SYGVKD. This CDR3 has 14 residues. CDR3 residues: CASRDRGPNNEQFF. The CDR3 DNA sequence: TGTGCCAGCCGGGACAGGGGGCCTAACAATGAGCAGTTCTTC.

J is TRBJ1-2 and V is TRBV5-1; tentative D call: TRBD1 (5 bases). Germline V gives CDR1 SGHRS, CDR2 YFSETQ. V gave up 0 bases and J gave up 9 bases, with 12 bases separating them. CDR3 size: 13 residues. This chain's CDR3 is CASSLDRRSSYTF. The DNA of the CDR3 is TGCGCCAGCAGCTTGGACAGGAGATCTAGCTACACCTTC. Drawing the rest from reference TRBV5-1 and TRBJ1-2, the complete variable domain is KAGVTQTPRYLIKTRGQQVTLSCSPISGHRSVSWYQQTPGQGLQFLFEYFSETQRNKGNFPGRFSGRQFSNSRSEMNVSTLELGDSALYLCASSLDRRSSYTFGSGTRLTVV.

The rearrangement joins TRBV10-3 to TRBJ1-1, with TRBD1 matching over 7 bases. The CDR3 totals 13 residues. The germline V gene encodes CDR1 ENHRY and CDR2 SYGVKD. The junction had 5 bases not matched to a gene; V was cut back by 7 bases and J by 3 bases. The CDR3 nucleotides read TGTGCCATCATGGGACAGCCGGACACTGAAGCTTTCTTT. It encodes CAIMGQPDTEAFF.

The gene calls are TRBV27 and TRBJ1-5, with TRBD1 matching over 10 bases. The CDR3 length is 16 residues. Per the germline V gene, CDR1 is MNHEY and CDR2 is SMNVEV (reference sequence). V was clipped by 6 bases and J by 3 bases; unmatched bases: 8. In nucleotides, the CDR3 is TGTGCCAGCAGACCAAAGACAGGGGGCTTCAATCAGCCCCAGCATTTT. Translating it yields CASRPKTGGFNQPQHF.

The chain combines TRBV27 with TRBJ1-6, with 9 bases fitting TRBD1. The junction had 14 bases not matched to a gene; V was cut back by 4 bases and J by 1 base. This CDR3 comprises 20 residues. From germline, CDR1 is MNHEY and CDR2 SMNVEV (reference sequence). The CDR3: CASSSRTNRGPDSYNSPLHF. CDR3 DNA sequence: TGTGCCAGCAGTTCTCGCACGAACAGGGGGCCAGATTCCTATAATTCACCCCTCCACTTT.

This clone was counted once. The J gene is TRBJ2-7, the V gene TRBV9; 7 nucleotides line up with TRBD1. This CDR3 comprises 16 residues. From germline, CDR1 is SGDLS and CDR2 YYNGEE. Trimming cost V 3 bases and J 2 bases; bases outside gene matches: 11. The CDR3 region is CASSGLTGVATYEQYF. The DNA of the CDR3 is TGTGCCAGCAGCGGATTAACAGGGGTTGCGACCTACGAGCAGTACTTC.

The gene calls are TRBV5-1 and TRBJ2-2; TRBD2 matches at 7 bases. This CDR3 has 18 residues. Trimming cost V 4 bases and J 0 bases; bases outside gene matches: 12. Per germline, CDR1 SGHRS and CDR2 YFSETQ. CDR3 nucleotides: TGCGCCAGCAGCGGCCCTCGGCTAGCGGTCACGAACACCGGGGAGCTGTTTTTT. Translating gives CASSGPRLAVTNTGELFF.

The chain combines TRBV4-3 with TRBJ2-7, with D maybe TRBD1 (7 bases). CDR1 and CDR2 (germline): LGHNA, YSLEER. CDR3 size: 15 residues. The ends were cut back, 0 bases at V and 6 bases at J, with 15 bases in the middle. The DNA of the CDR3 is TGCGCCAGCAGCCAAGATCCCGGGACAGCGGGCGAGCAGTACTTC. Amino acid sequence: CASSQDPGTAGEQYF.

The CDR3 here is CASSLAQGTGEETQYF. The CDR3 coding sequence is TGTGCCAGCAGCTTAGCTCAAGGGACAGGGGAAGAGACCCAGTACTTC. V and J are TRBV7-9 and TRBJ2-5, with 10 bases fitting TRBD1. The CDR3 totals 16 residues. With V trimmed by 0 bases and J by 3 bases, 4 bases remained unmatched. CDR1 SEHNR and CDR2 FQNEAQ come from the germline V gene (reference sequence).

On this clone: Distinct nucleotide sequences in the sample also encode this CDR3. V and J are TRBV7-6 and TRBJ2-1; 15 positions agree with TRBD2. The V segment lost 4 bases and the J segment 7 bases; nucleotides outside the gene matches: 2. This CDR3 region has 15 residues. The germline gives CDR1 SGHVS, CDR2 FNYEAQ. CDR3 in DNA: TGTGCCAGCAGCTCCGGACTAGCGGGAGGGAATGAGCAGTTCTTC. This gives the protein CASSSGLAGGNEQFF. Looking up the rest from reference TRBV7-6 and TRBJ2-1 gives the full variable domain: GAGVSQSPRYKVTKRGQDVALRCDPISGHVSLYWYRQALGQGPEFLTYFNYEAQQDKSGLPNDRFSAERPEGSISTLTIQRTEQRDSAMYRCASSSGLAGGNEQFFGPGTRLTVL.

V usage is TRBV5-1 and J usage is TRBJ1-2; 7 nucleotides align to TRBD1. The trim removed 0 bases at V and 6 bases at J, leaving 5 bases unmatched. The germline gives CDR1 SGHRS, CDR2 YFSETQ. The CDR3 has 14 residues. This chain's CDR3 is CASSLAEQGNGYTF. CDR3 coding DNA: TGCGCCAGCAGCTTGGCCGAACAGGGGAATGGCTACACCTTC.